The 19 T cell receptor beta chains listed next were all sequenced from one sample in a study of T cells in Graves' hyperthyroidism and ophthalmopathy. RNA transcripts yielded amplified TCR beta CDR3 regions. First-round RT-PCR with HTBI primers amplified the TCR CDR3 region. TCRdb fed the multiplex PCR reads into MiXCR, producing one record per CDR3 protein. Among hundreds of thousands of distinct CDR3 sequences listed, 12% to 15% were seen once. The specimen sequenced was blood. Receptors originate from a woman aged 55-75 years with Graves' ophthalmopathy.

This clonotype was counted at least ten times. The chain carries TRBV7-2 and TRBJ2-7; D is possibly TRBD2 (6 bases). The CDR3 totals 15 residues. With 1 base removed from V and 9 bases from J, the gap between germline ends came to 19 bases. Germline CDR1 and CDR2: SGHTA and FQGNSA. The CDR3 DNA reads TGTGCCAGCAGCTTAGGACCGGGAGAACATTATGGGCAGTACTTC. It specifies CASSLGPGEHYGQYF. The variable domain in full, with the rest retrieved from reference TRBV7-2 and TRBJ2-7, is GAGVSQSPSNKVTEKGKDVELRCDPISGHTALYWYRQSLGQGLEFLIYFQGNSAPDKSGLPSDRFSAERTGGSVSTLTIQRTQQEDSAVYLCASSLGPGEHYGQYFGPGTRLTVT.

In this sample, this clonotype turned up many times. This sequence joins TRBV30 and TRBJ1-2, with 9 bases that match TRBD1. Germline trimming cut 8 bases from V and 8 bases from J; bases unmatched to any gene: 9. The CDR3 loop spans 12 amino acids. CDR1 is GTSNPN and CDR2 is SVGIG in the germline V gene (reference sequence). The CDR3 region has the DNA TGTGCCGGGGCGACAGGGGGGAGCGGCTACACCTTC. Protein: CAGATGGSGYTF.

This clonotype was seen ten or more times. The rearrangement joins TRBV7-2 to TRBJ2-5; the D gene is possibly TRBD2 (6 bases). The V gene's germline CDR1 is SGHTA and CDR2 FQGNSA. The CDR3 is 15 amino acids. Trimming removed 2 bases from V and 4 bases from J, with 14 bases in between. The DNA for the CDR3 is TGTGCCAGCAGCTTATTAGGTGCGGGACCAGAGACCCAGTACTTC. It is translated as CASSLLGAGPETQYF.

A few counts support this clonotype. The genes are TRBV28 and TRBJ2-7; D might be TRBD1 or TRBD2, each matching 7 bases. CDR1 is MDHEN, CDR2 SYDVKM, per germline. The CDR3 is 18 residues long. Trimming took off 7 bases at V and 0 bases at J, with 25 bases between the two ends. This chain's CDR3 is CASIAGGHPSGGSYEQYF. CDR3 DNA sequence: TGTGCCAGCATTGCAGGGGGTCATCCTAGCGGAGGCTCCTACGAGCAGTACTTC. Drawing the rest from reference TRBV28 and TRBJ2-7, the complete variable domain is DVKVTQSSRYLVKRTGEKVFLECVQDMDHENMFWYRQDPGLGLRLIYFSYDVKMKEKGDIPEGYSVSREKKERFSLILESASTNQTSMYLCASIAGGHPSGGSYEQYFGPGTRLTVT.

This clonotype has a handful of counts. The V call is TRBV7-8, the J call TRBJ1-2; TRBD1 agrees at 9 bases. The length of the CDR3 is 14 residues. Germline V CDR1 and CDR2: SGHVS, FQNEAQ. With 4 bases clipped from V and 8 bases from J, the junction kept 8 bases outside the gene matches. This chain's CDR3 is CASSSGTGIEGYTF. The CDR3 nucleotides are TGTGCCAGCAGCTCCGGGACAGGGATTGAGGGCTACACCTTC.

This chain links TRBV4-1 with TRBJ1-1; D not resolved. The CDR3 has 15 amino acids. The germline V gene has CDR1 MGHRA and CDR2 YSYEKL. Trimming removed 4 bases at V and 0 bases at J, with 12 bases between. In DNA, the CDR3 is TGCGCCAGCAGCCTCGGGGTTTCTATGAACACTGAAGCTTTCTTT. Amino acid sequence: CASSLGVSMNTEAFF.

Ten or more counts support this clonotype. The chain combines TRBV20-1 with TRBJ2-3; the D gene is possibly TRBD1 (6 bases). Trimming took off 0 bases at V and 4 bases at J, with 11 bases between the two ends. The germline V gene has CDR1 DFQATT and CDR2 SNEGSKA (reference sequence). There are 14 residues in the CDR3. In DNA, the CDR3 is TGCAGTGCTAGAGATCGGTCAGGGGCAGATACGCAGTATTTT. Amino acids: CSARDRSGADTQYF.

This clonotype was recorded at least ten times. This chain uses TRBV11-2 with TRBJ2-5; 9 bases align to TRBD2. Trimming cost V 3 bases and J 0 bases; bases outside gene matches: 11. Germline V gene lookup returns CDR1 SGHAT and CDR2 FQNNGV. The CDR3 is 18 residues long. CDR3 amino acids: CASSFSEASGTYQETQYF. The DNA of the CDR3 is TGTGCCAGCAGCTTCTCGGAGGCTAGCGGGACGTACCAAGAGACCCAGTACTTC.

As concerns this clonotype: A read error is possible here, since a much larger clone lies one base away. J is TRBJ2-3 and V is TRBV18; D is ambiguous. There are 15 residues in the CDR3. V was pared by 0 bases and J by 4 bases, with 11 bases between. CDR1 is KGHSH and CDR2 is LQKENI in the germline V gene. The CDR3 protein is CASSPPVSGADTQYF. The CDR3 DNA sequence: TGTGCCAGCTCACCACCCGTGTCTGGCGCAGATACGCAGTATTTT.

This clonotype was observed many times. The V and J genes are TRBV20-1 and TRBJ2-3; 10 positions match TRBD2. Germline V gives CDR1 DFQATT, CDR2 SNEGSKA (reference sequence). CDR3 length: 14 residues. The V segment lost 4 bases and the J segment 4 bases; nucleotides outside the gene matches: 5. The chain's CDR3 is CSATASGSSDTQYF. The DNA for the CDR3 is TGCAGTGCTACGGCTAGCGGGAGTTCAGATACGCAGTATTTT.

This clonotype was found many times. The rearrangement links TRBV6-2 or TRBV6-3 to TRBJ2-2, with 10 bases identical to TRBD1. The CDR3 is 15 residues long. CDR1 is MNHEY, CDR2 SVGEGT, per germline. The ends lost 6 bases at V and 6 bases at J; junction bases unmatched: 7. CDR3 sequence (DNA): TGTGCCAGCAGCCCCGGGACAGGGGTTCCCGGGGAGCTGTTTTTT. Translated, it gives CASSPGTGVPGELFF.

There are many counts of this clonotype. The rearrangement links TRBV12-3 or TRBV12-4 to TRBJ2-7; 7 bases line up with TRBD2. The CDR3 consists of 14 residues. The J segment lost 3 bases and the V segment lost 3 bases, leaving 5 bases of the junction unmatched. The CDR3 nucleotides read TGTGCCAGCAGTTTCTTTGGGAGGGACTACGAGCAGTACTTC. It translates to CASSFFGRDYEQYF.

V and J are TRBV30 and TRBJ2-3, with D maybe TRBD1 (5 bases). The CDR3 is made up of 14 amino acids. CDR1 and CDR2 (germline): GTSNPN, SVGIG (reference sequence). V shed 1 base and J shed 0 bases, with 8 bases lying between them. The CDR3 protein is CAWSDQGSTDTQYF. The CDR3 nucleotides read TGTGCCTGGAGTGACCAGGGAAGCACAGATACGCAGTATTTT.

This clonotype was detected many times. The gene calls are TRBV5-1 and TRBJ2-3; tentative D call: TRBD2 (5 bases). CDR1 SGHRS and CDR2 YFSETQ come from the germline V gene. The CDR3 runs 15 residues. V was pared by 0 bases and J by 4 bases, with 12 bases between. The CDR3 nucleotides are TGCGCCAGCAGCTTGGCGGGGATCCCCGCAGATACGCAGTATTTT. Protein product: CASSLAGIPADTQYF. The full variable domain, its missing parts supplied by reference TRBV5-1 and TRBJ2-3, is KAGVTQTPRYLIKTRGQQVTLSCSPISGHRSVSWYQQTPGQGLQFLFEYFSETQRNKGNFPGRFSGRQFSNSRSEMNVSTLELGDSALYLCASSLAGIPADTQYFGPGTRLTVL.

This clonotype has only a few counts. The rearrangement joins TRBV29-1 to TRBJ2-5; D possibly matches TRBD1 or TRBD2 (5 bases each). This CDR3 comprises 16 residues. With 7 bases removed from V and 4 bases from J, the gap between germline ends came to 25 bases. Germline V gene data show CDR1 as SQVTM and CDR2 as ANQGSEA. The CDR3 coding sequence is TGCAGCGGCGGTGGGGGTCGGGGTGAGGTCAGAGAGACCCAGTACTTC. The encoded protein is CSGGGGRGEVRETQYF.

This clonotype has a handful of counts. The V gene is TRBV29-1, the J gene TRBJ2-5; no clear D. The CDR3 contains 10 residues. Germline V lookup: CDR1 SQVTM, CDR2 ANQGSEA. V shed 7 bases and J shed 5 bases, with 8 bases lying between them. CDR3 loop: CSAWDETQYF. In DNA, the CDR3 is TGCAGCGCGTGGGATGAGACCCAGTACTTC.

This clonotype was picked up many times. V and J are TRBV12-3 or TRBV12-4 and TRBJ2-4; D is uncertain. The V end lost 8 bases, the J end lost 0 bases, and 11 bases lay between the germline ends. CDR3 length equals 14 residues. The CDR3 region is CASSQAGAKNIQYF. CDR3 nucleotide sequence: TGTGCCAGCTCCCAGGCCGGAGCCAAAAACATTCAGTACTTC.

This clonotype was picked up many times. The chain joins TRBV20-1 to TRBJ2-1, with 11 bases that match TRBD2. The V and J ends lost 5 bases and 7 bases, in that order; junction bases with no gene match: 7. The CDR3 has 14 residues. Germline-derived CDR1 and CDR2 are DFQATT and SNEGSKA (reference sequence). CDR3 amino acids: CSAPFSGRVNEQFF. The CDR3 nucleotides are TGCAGTGCTCCCTTTAGCGGGAGGGTTAATGAGCAGTTCTTC.

In DNA form, the CDR3 reads TGCAGTGCTAGAGAGGAACAGGGGTCTGGCTACACCTTC. Encoded protein: CSAREEQGSGYTF. The chain joins TRBV20-1 to TRBJ1-2, with TRBD1 matching over 7 bases. The germline V gene has CDR1 DFQATT and CDR2 SNEGSKA (reference sequence). Unmatched junction bases numbered 5, after V lost 0 bases and J lost 7 bases. CDR3 length: 13 amino acids.